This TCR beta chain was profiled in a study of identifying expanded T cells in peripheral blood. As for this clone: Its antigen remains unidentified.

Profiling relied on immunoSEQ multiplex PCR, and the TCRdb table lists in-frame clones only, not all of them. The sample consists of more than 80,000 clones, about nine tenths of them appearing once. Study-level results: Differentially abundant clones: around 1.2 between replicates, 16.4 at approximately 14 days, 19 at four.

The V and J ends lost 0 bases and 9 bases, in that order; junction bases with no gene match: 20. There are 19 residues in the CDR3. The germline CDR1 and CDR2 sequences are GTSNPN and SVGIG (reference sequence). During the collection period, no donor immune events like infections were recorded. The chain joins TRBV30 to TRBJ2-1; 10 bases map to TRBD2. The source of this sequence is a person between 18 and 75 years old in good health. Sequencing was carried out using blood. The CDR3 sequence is CAWSVERLAGVYRPFEQFF. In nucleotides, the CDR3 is TGTGCCTGGAGTGTAGAGCGGCTAGCGGGAGTATATCGCCCTTTTGAGCAGTTCTTC.